The 10 T cell receptor beta chains given below trace back to one sample, sequenced in a study of beta chain features in type 1 diabetes. TCRB transcripts that were expressed got sequenced, as all of the isolated RNA had been reverse transcribed. Sequencing was performed with immunoSEQ multiplex PCR; in TCRdb, only in-frame clones are kept and a portion is missing. This sample has some 330,000 clones; approximately 10% occur once, and the top ten carry 0.015%. The specimen sequenced was naive CD4+ T cells from blood. The receptors were sampled from a woman younger than 45 in good health.

The table lists this clone with a few counts. The CDR3 reads CASSLTGQTYNEQFF. CDR3 sequence (DNA): TGTGCCAGCAGCCTTACGGGACAGACCTACAATGAGCAGTTCTTC. The rearrangement uses TRBV9 and TRBJ2-1; 7 nucleotides line up with TRBD1. With 4 bases clipped from V and 2 bases from J, the junction kept 6 bases outside the gene matches. The CDR3 totals 15 residues. Germline values: CDR1 SGDLS, CDR2 YYNGEE.

Only a few counts were recorded for this clone. The rearrangement links TRBV6-4 to TRBJ2-3, with 9 bases matching TRBD2. CDR1 and CDR2 (germline): MRHNA, SNTAGT. Losses at the gene ends were 2 bases for V and 3 bases for J; bases not matched to a gene: 12. This CDR3 comprises 18 residues. The CDR3 sequence: CASSDHPVGSGSTDTQYF. In DNA form, the CDR3 reads TGTGCCAGCAGTGACCACCCCGTTGGTAGCGGGAGTACAGATACGCAGTATTTT.

This clone has more than one count but fewer than ten. J is TRBJ2-7 and V is TRBV30; D is possibly TRBD2 (6 bases). Germline lookup yields CDR1 GTSNPN and CDR2 SVGIG (reference sequence). The CDR3 runs 14 residues. Trimming cost V 3 bases and J 12 bases, with 24 bases left between them. Written as DNA, the CDR3 is TGTGCCTGGAGCGCTAGGCCGGGACTGGGACCAGGGTACTTC. Translating gives CAWSARPGLGPGYF.

The chain combines TRBV30 with TRBJ1-5; possibly TRBD1 for D (5 bases). V was trimmed by 0 bases and J by 4 bases, leaving 16 bases between them. CDR1 and CDR2 from the germline V gene are GTSNPN and SVGIG (reference sequence). The CDR3 runs 16 residues. CDR3: CAWSVGRVGSNQPQHF. The CDR3, as DNA: TGTGCCTGGAGTGTGGGCAGGGTGGGAAGTAATCAGCCCCAGCATTTT. Together with reference TRBV30 and TRBJ1-5, the CDR3 gives the full variable domain: SQTIHQWPATLVQPVGSPLSLECTVEGTSNPNLYWYRQAAGRGLQLLFYSVGIGQISSEVPQNLSASRPQDRQFILSSKKLLLSDSGFYLCAWSVGRVGSNQPQHFGDGTRLSIL.

This clone appeared a few times. The chain joins TRBV18 to TRBJ2-3; a possible D gene is TRBD2 (6 bases). Germline V gives CDR1 KGHSH, CDR2 LQKENI. V was cut by 3 bases and J by 2 bases, with 12 bases left in between. The CDR3 consists of 15 residues. CDR3 amino acids: CASSPQLAVTDTQYF. The DNA for the CDR3 is TGTGCCAGCTCACCGCAATTAGCGGTCACAGATACGCAGTATTTT.

The chain uses TRBV28 and TRBJ1-2, with 8 bases that match TRBD1. The germline CDR1 and CDR2 sequences are MDHEN and SYDVKM. The CDR3 covers 15 residues. The V segment lost 5 bases and the J segment 3 bases; nucleotides outside the gene matches: 8. Here the CDR3 DNA reads TGTGCCAGCAGTCCCGGGACAGGCCTCTACTATGGCTACACCTTC. This gives the protein CASSPGTGLYYGYTF.

Comment on this clone: The same CDR3 arises from other DNA sequences in this sample as well. The V gene is TRBV9, the J gene TRBJ2-7, with D uncertain. Germline V gene sequence: CDR1 SGDLS, CDR2 YYNGEE. CDR3 length: 13 residues. The V gene lost 0 bases and the J gene lost 1 base, with 5 bases spanning the gap. This CDR3 is CASSVGGSYEQYF. The CDR3 DNA reads as TGTGCCAGCAGCGTAGGAGGATCCTACGAGCAGTACTTC.

There are a few counts of this clone. This sequence joins TRBV5-1 and TRBJ1-2, with D unresolved. Trimming cost V 0 bases and J 2 bases, with 11 bases left between them. CDR3 length: 15 amino acids. Germline V lookup: CDR1 SGHRS, CDR2 YFSETQ. The CDR3 region is CASSLGAETNYGYTF. As DNA, the CDR3 is TGCGCCAGCAGCTTGGGTGCGGAAACAAACTATGGCTACACCTTC.

The V call is TRBV7-9, the J call TRBJ2-1; TRBD2 matches 8 bases. Trimming removed 3 bases from V and 3 bases from J; junction bases left unmatched: 7. CDR3 length equals 16 residues. Germline lookup yields CDR1 SEHNR and CDR2 FQNEAQ (reference sequence). CDR3 sequence: CASSFSELAVYNEQFF. The CDR3 nucleotides read TGTGCCAGCAGCTTTTCGGAACTAGCGGTCTACAATGAGCAGTTCTTC.

This chain uses TRBV7-9 with TRBJ2-5; perhaps TRBD1 as D (5 bases). CDR3 length: 17 residues. Germline CDR1 SEHNR, CDR2 FQNEAQ (reference sequence). V gave up 7 bases and J gave up 1 base, with 22 bases separating them. CDR3 residues: CASTPAGRAGLQETQYF. CDR3 nucleotide sequence: TGTGCCAGCACCCCGGCCGGCAGGGCCGGCCTCCAAGAGACCCAGTACTTC.